Each of the 9 T cell receptor beta chains below was sequenced from the same sample in a study of shared clonotypes between healthy human individuals. Naivety among CD8 cells was defined by CD45RO negativity and positive CCR7 selection, thereby excluding terminally differentiated effector memory CD45RA+ cells. Libraries were prepared by immunoSEQ multiplex PCR; TCRdb keeps only in-frame clonotypes and omits some of them. The repertoire holds some 2 million clones, with approximately 95% as singletons. The specimen was naive CD8+ T cells sorted from blood. All receptors derive from a man aged 18 to 29 in good health.

CDR3 DNA sequence: TGTGCCAGCAGCTCCTTAGCGGGGGGGCCCCACAATGAGCAGTTCTTC. This translates into CASSSLAGGPHNEQFF. V gene TRBV5-4 combines with J gene TRBJ2-1; 11 bases are a match to TRBD2. The CDR3 has 16 residues. Germline V gene sequence: CDR1 SGHNT, CDR2 YYREEE (reference sequence). Germline trimming cut 3 bases from V and 5 bases from J; bases unmatched to any gene: 7.

This clone was seen just once. This chain links TRBV7-8 with TRBJ2-1; possibly TRBD1 for D (5 bases). Looked up from germline, CDR1 is SGHVS and CDR2 is FQNEAQ. The CDR3 has 12 residues. V lost 4 bases to trimming and J lost 8 bases, with 9 bases between them. As DNA, the CDR3 is TGTGCCAGCAGCTGGGGCAGCGATGAGCAGTTCTTC. Residues: CASSWGSDEQFF. Using reference TRBV7-8 and TRBJ2-1 for the parts outside the CDR3, the full variable domain is GAGVSQSPRYKVAKRGQDVALRCDPISGHVSLFWYQQALGQGPEFLTYFQNEAQLDKSGLPSDRFFAERPEGSVSTLKIQRTQQEDSAVYLCASSWGSDEQFFGPGTRLTVL.

The table lists this clone with a count of one. J is TRBJ1-4 and V is TRBV27, with D maybe TRBD1 (5 bases). The V gene lost 3 bases and the J gene lost 0 bases, with 11 bases spanning the gap. Germline V lookup: CDR1 MNHEY, CDR2 SMNVEV (reference sequence). There are 16 residues in the CDR3. The CDR3 protein is CASSLGGDATNEKLFF. The CDR3 DNA reads as TGTGCCAGCAGTTTGGGAGGGGATGCAACTAATGAAAAACTGTTTTTT.

Concerning this clone: Additional DNA sequences in this sample encode the identical CDR3. The chain is built from TRBV27 and TRBJ2-7, with 8 bases fitting TRBD1. The V and J ends lost 2 bases and 3 bases, in that order; junction bases with no gene match: 3. Per germline, CDR1 MNHEY and CDR2 SMNVEV (reference sequence). The CDR3 spans 14 residues. The CDR3: CASSLLGQGYEQYF. CDR3 bases: TGTGCCAGCAGTTTACTAGGACAGGGCTACGAGCAGTACTTC.

J is TRBJ2-5 and V is TRBV5-1, with TRBD1 as a possible D gene (6 bases). Germline V gene lookup returns CDR1 SGHRS and CDR2 YFSETQ. The CDR3 sequence is 13 residues long. Trimming took 0 bases from V and 5 from J, leaving 8 bases between them. DNA of the CDR3: TGCGCCAGCAGCTTGGGGGGGCCGGAGACCCAGTACTTC. This translates into CASSLGGPETQYF.

This chain joins TRBV27 and TRBJ2-1, with a possible D match to TRBD1 (6 bases). This CDR3 has 14 residues. CDR1 is MNHEY and CDR2 is SMNVEV in the germline V gene (reference sequence). The V and J ends lost 5 bases and 4 bases respectively, with 12 bases between them. DNA of the CDR3: TGTGCCAGCAGTCTGACAGGAGAGTACAATGAGCAGTTCTTC. Protein product: CASSLTGEYNEQFF.

The gene calls are TRBV7-9 and TRBJ1-2; the D gene is possibly TRBD1 (6 bases). In germline, CDR1 is SEHNR, CDR2 FQNEAQ (reference sequence). V lost 7 bases to trimming and J lost 4 bases, with 13 bases between them. This CDR3 is 13 amino acids long. CDR3 nucleotides: TGTGCCAGCACCCCCCAGGGGTCCTATGGCTACACCTTC. The encoded protein is CASTPQGSYGYTF.

V gene TRBV12-2 combines with J gene TRBJ1-5; the D call TRBD1 from the table was never checked on the DNA. TRBV12-2 is annotated as a pseudogene. The CDR3 totals 19 residues. In nucleotides, the CDR3 is TGTGCAAGTCGCTTGGGCCTTTACAGGGAAGTCCATAGCAATCAGCCCCAGCATTTT. Residues: CASRLGLYREVHSNQPQHF.

V and J are TRBV7-9 and TRBJ2-1, with a weak D call TRBD2 (5 bases). V shed 1 base and J shed 10 bases, with 17 bases lying between them. The CDR3 sequence is 15 residues long. CDR1 is SEHNR and CDR2 is FQNEAQ in the germline V gene (reference sequence). CDR3 loop: CASSLDAGLLKEQFF. DNA for the CDR3: TGTGCCAGCAGCTTAGATGCGGGCCTCCTTAAGGAGCAGTTCTTC.